This is a list of T cell receptor beta chains from one sample in a study of T-cell reconstitution after alpha-beta-depleted transplantation in children. One entry per CDR3 protein results from TCRdb running MiXCR on the PCR reads. There are around 440,000 distinct CDR3 sequences in the sample; 16% occur only once, and approximately 29% lies in the top ten. The sample here was PBMCs, mostly from graft donor cells, taken 360 days after TCRalphabeta/CD19-depleted stem cell transplant. The source of these receptors is a boy younger than two who had a stem cell transplant for Wiskott-Aldrich syndrome, so the T cells may come from the graft donor. CDR3s include the opening cysteine and the closing phenylalanine or tryptophan.

V gene: TRBV20-1
J gene: TRBJ2-3
CDR3 protein: CSARALASGTHNTQYF

V gene: TRBV5-1
J gene: TRBJ2-1
CDR3 protein: CASSFRDSSYNEQFF

V gene: TRBV24-1
J gene: TRBJ2-1
CDR3 protein: CATSDSGTTNNEQFF

V gene: TRBV5-1
J gene: TRBJ2-3
CDR3 protein: CASSLPRGSTSGSYDTQYF

V gene: TRBV4-1
J gene: TRBJ2-2
CDR3 protein: CASSQTPGGRTGELFF

V gene: TRBV2
J gene: TRBJ2-2
CDR3 protein: CASGSNTGELFF

V gene: TRBV7-2
J gene: TRBJ2-1
CDR3 protein: CASSLARAVYNEQFF

V gene: TRBV5-5
J gene: TRBJ2-1
CDR3 protein: CASMIPRVRVYNEQFF

V gene: TRBV5-6
J gene: TRBJ2-5
CDR3 protein: CASSPAGGPQETQYF

V gene: TRBV30
J gene: TRBJ1-4
CDR3 protein: CAYTRGQRNEKLFF

V gene: TRBV10-2
J gene: TRBJ2-1
CDR3 protein: CASLRDSYNEQFF

V gene: TRBV24-1
J gene: TRBJ2-1
CDR3 protein: CATSDFRDEQFF

V gene: TRBV12-5
J gene: TRBJ2-3
CDR3 protein: CASGLKDTQYF

V gene: TRBV29-1
J gene: TRBJ2-5
CDR3 protein: CSVATSGRETQYF

V gene: TRBV7-2
J gene: TRBJ2-7
CDR3 protein: CASSLRGGAGEQYF

V gene: TRBV27
J gene: TRBJ2-7
CDR3 protein: CASSSSFEQYF

V gene: TRBV15
J gene: TRBJ1-4
CDR3 protein: CATSRSTGAANEKLFF

V gene: TRBV10-3
J gene: TRBJ2-7
CDR3 protein: CAISPGQGVYEQYF

V gene: TRBV11-1
J gene: TRBJ2-6
CDR3 protein: CASSHLGDRGGSGANVLTF

V gene: TRBV5-1
J gene: TRBJ2-4
CDR3 protein: CASSAGTPKNIQYF

V gene: TRBV20-1
J gene: TRBJ2-2
CDR3 protein: CSARVGITGELFF

V gene: TRBV18
J gene: TRBJ2-1
CDR3 protein: CASSLFWTSSTTNEQFF

V gene: TRBV29-1
J gene: TRBJ2-5
CDR3 protein: CSVRTGRETQYF

V gene: TRBV5-1
J gene: TRBJ2-3
CDR3 protein: CASSLGNSGRTDTQYF

V gene: TRBV27
J gene: TRBJ2-2
CDR3 protein: CASYGGANTGELFF

V gene: TRBV20-1
J gene: TRBJ2-1
CDR3 protein: CSASCTVGLAGQSTCNEQFF

V gene: TRBV14
J gene: TRBJ1-6
CDR3 protein: CASSQRTGLRSSYNSPLHF

V gene: TRBV28
J gene: TRBJ1-1
CDR3 protein: CASSFYTDGAFF

V gene: TRBV12-3/TRBV12-4
J gene: TRBJ2-5
CDR3 protein: CASSFFGLAGEETQYF